This T cell receptor beta chain was identified during a study of CD8+CD57+ T cells in acquired aplastic anemia. Researchers used genomic DNA as the template to profile TCR beta VDJ and CDR3. TCRdb reprocessed the reads with MiXCR, giving one entry per CDR3 protein. The sample shows 150,000 to 180,000 distinct CDR3 sequences, about 52% of them seen only once. Patients chosen for sequencing had CD8+CD57+ cells that had expanded, as shown by flow cytometry. Only a few counts were recorded for this clonotype. This sequence originates from a human donor with aplastic anemia. Material for sequencing was sorted CD4+, CD8+, or CD8+CD57+ T cells (not recorded which) from PBMCs.

The CDR3 DNA reads as TGCAGCGTCGCCGGGACAGGGGCAAACGAGCAGTACTTC. It is translated as CSVAGTGANEQYF. V gene TRBV29-1 combines with J gene TRBJ2-7; 10 nucleotides line up with TRBD1. The CDR3 has 13 amino acids. The ends lost 6 bases at V and 5 bases at J; junction bases unmatched: 7. Per the germline V gene, CDR1 is SQVTM and CDR2 is ANQGSEA.